This TCR beta chain was documented in a study of graft-versus-host responses after intestinal transplantation. The wider study: Those transplanted obtained multivisceral, liver-intestinal, or isolated intestinal grafts. Tacrolimus plus steroids were given to all recipients for around three years, preceded by anti-thymocyte globulin induction. General observations from the study: GvH clones turned up in recipient marrow; some had shown up first in ileum or blood. High graft-versus-host to host-versus-graft clonal ratios were found in allografts of patients who had graft-donor T cell macrochimerism.

For this clone: Its target is not known.

TCRdb's table, derived via immunoSEQ multiplex PCR, lists solely in-frame clones and lacks some. This sample has about 48,000 clones; about 93% occur once, and the top ten carry more than 2%. CDR1 is SGHDT, CDR2 YYEEEE, per germline. Losses at the gene ends were 2 bases for V and 3 bases for J; bases not matched to a gene: 7. This CDR3 has 16 amino acids. Sequencing used unstimulated CD4+ T cells sorted from spleen or lymph node cells, obtained before transplant. The source is a human donor who was the organ donor for an intestinal transplant. The V gene is TRBV5-6, the J gene TRBJ2-3; 9 bases agree with TRBD1. As DNA, the CDR3 is TGTGCCAGCAGCTTCCCGGACAGGGGCGGAACAGATACGCAGTATTTT. It specifies CASSFPDRGGTDTQYF.